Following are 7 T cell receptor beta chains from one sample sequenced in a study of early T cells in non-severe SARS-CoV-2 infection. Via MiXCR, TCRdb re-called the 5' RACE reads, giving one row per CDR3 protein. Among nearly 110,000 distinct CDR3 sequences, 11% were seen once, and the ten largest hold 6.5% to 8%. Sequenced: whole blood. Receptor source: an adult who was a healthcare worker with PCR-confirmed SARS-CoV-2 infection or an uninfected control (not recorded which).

The CDR3 loop reads CAISGTALSYEQYF. CDR3 in DNA: TGTGCCATCAGTGGGACGGCACTGTCCTACGAGCAGTACTTC. This rearrangement joins TRBV10-3 to TRBJ2-7, with unresolved D. Trimming removed 4 bases from V and 1 base from J, with 11 bases in between. CDR1 and CDR2 from the germline V gene are ENHRY and SYGVKD. This CDR3 region has 14 residues.

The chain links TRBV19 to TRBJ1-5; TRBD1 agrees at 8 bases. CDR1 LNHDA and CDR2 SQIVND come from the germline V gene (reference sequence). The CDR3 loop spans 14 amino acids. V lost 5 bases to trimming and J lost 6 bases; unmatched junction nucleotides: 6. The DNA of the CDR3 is TGTGCCAGTAGTGGCCGGGACAGGCGTCAGCCCCAGCATTTT. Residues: CASSGRDRRQPQHF.

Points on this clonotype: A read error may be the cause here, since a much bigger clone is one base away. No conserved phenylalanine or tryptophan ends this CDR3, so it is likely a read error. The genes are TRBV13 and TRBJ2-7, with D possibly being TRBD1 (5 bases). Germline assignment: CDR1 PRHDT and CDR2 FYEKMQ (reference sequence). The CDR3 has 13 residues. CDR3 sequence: CASSLGEAYEQYL. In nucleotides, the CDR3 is TGTGCCAGCAGCCTAGGGGAAGCCTACGAGCAGTACCTC.

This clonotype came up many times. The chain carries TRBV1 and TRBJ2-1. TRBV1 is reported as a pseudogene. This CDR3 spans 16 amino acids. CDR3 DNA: TGCACCAGCAGCGAAGACAGAATGGGATCCTACAATGAGCAGTTCTTC. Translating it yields CTSSEDRMGSYNEQFF.

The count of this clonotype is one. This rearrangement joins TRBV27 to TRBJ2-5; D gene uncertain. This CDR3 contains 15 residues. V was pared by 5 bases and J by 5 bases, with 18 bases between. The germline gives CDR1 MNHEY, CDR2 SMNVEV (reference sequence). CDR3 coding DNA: TGTGCCAGCAGTCCCCTGGGAAGGCTGGGGGAGACCCAGTACTTC. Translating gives CASSPLGRLGETQYF.

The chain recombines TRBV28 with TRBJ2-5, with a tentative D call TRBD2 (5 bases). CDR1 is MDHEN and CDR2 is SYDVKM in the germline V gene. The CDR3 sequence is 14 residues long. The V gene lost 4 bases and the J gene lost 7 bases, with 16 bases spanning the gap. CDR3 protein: CASSYPSGESTQYF. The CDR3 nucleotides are TGTGCCAGCAGTTATCCCTCTGGGGAGTCGACCCAGTACTTC. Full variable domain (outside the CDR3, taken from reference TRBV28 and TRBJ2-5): DVKVTQSSRYLVKRTGEKVFLECVQDMDHENMFWYRQDPGLGLRLIYFSYDVKMKEKGDIPEGYSVSREKKERFSLILESASTNQTSMYLCASSYPSGESTQYFGPGTRLLVL.

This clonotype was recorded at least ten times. The DNA of the CDR3 is TGTGCCAGCAGCTCGACTAGCGGGCATCAAGAGACCCAGTACTTC. It codes for CASSSTSGHQETQYF. The rearrangement links TRBV7-2 to TRBJ2-5, with TRBD2 identical over 10 bases. CDR3 size: 15 residues. V shed 4 bases and J 2 bases; nucleotides not matched to a gene: 4. Germline V lookup: CDR1 SGHTA, CDR2 FQGNSA.